One sample yielded the 3 T cell receptor beta chains listed below, sequenced in a study of cytomegalovirus exposure and HLA in healthy donors. PCR primers comprised 60 Vbeta and 13 Jbeta primers. The data were produced by immunoSEQ multiplex PCR, yet TCRdb's version contains in-frame clones alone and is incomplete. Of about 160,000 clones in the sample, roughly 80% were seen once. Material for sequencing was PBMCs. The origin of the receptors is a woman between 50 and 59 years old in good health and CMV-seronegative.

The chain employs TRBV14 and TRBJ1-1, with unresolved D. The CDR3 spans 13 residues. Trimming took 2 bases from V and 1 from J, leaving 5 bases between them. CDR1 is SGHDN, CDR2 FVKESK, per germline. CDR3 loop: CASSQLKNTEAFF. The CDR3 DNA follows: TGTGCCAGCAGCCAACTAAAGAACACTGAAGCTTTCTTT. The full variable domain, its missing parts supplied by reference TRBV14 and TRBJ1-1, is EAGVTQFPSHSVIEKGQTVTLRCDPISGHDNLYWYRRVMGKEIKFLLHFVKESKQDESGMPNNRFLAERTGGTYSTLKVQPAELEDSGVYFCASSQLKNTEAFFGQGTRLTVV.

V gene TRBV9 combines with J gene TRBJ1-4, with 7 positions matching TRBD1. From germline, CDR1 is SGDLS and CDR2 YYNGEE. The CDR3 has 15 residues. The ends lost 0 bases at V and 7 bases at J; junction bases unmatched: 6. The CDR3 coding sequence is TGTGCCAGCAGCGTAGGGTACAGGGGTTCTGAAAAACTGTTTTTT. Residues: CASSVGYRGSEKLFF.

The chain employs TRBV7-9 and TRBJ2-5; a weak D match, TRBD1 (6 bases). CDR3 size: 17 residues. Germline lookup yields CDR1 SEHNR and CDR2 FQNEAQ (reference sequence). With 3 bases removed from V and 5 bases from J, the gap between germline ends came to 22 bases. Here the CDR3 reads CASSFGVTPFQGETQYF. Written as DNA, the CDR3 is TGTGCCAGCAGCTTCGGGGTGACTCCTTTCCAGGGGGAGACCCAGTACTTC. The whole variable domain, filled in from reference TRBV7-9 and TRBJ2-5, reads DTGVSQNPRHKITKRGQNVTFRCDPISEHNRLYWYRQTLGQGPEFLTYFQNEAQLEKSRLLSDRFSAERPKGSFSTLEIQRTEQGDSAMYLCASSFGVTPFQGETQYFGPGTRLLVL.